The 24 T cell receptor beta chains below were found in one sample sequenced in a study of T cells after yellow fever vaccination. TCRdb processed the 5' RACE reads anew with MiXCR; each CDR3 protein has one entry. The profile covers roughly 340,000 distinct CDR3 sequences, with 8.7% appearing a single time and about a sixth taken by the ten largest. The sequencing here drew on PBMCs, taken on the day of the first yellow fever vaccination. The receptors derive from a young man who received the YFV17D yellow fever vaccine.

The gene calls are TRBV7-3 and TRBJ2-7, with TRBD1 matching 8 bases. Germline V lookup: CDR1 SGHTA, CDR2 FQGTGA. J lost 6 bases, V lost 3 bases, and 7 bases had no gene match. CDR3 length equals 14 residues. In DNA, the CDR3 is TGTGCCAGCAGCTTGGACAGGGTAAACGGCGAGCAGTACTTC. Amino acids: CASSLDRVNGEQYF.

This chain links TRBV15 with TRBJ2-2; 10 bases match TRBD1. Germline CDR1 and CDR2: LNHNV and YYDKDF (reference sequence). Unmatched junction bases numbered 2, after V lost 0 bases and J lost 4 bases. The CDR3 extends over 16 amino acids. CDR3: CATSRDRDRGTGELFF. CDR3 nucleotide sequence: TGTGCCACCAGCAGAGATCGGGACAGGGGCACCGGGGAGCTGTTTTTT.

The gene calls are TRBV5-1 and TRBJ1-4, with D possibly TRBD1 on 5 matching bases. Trimming took 7 bases from V and 0 from J, leaving 13 bases between them. This CDR3 has 15 amino acids. From germline, CDR1 is SGHRS and CDR2 YFSETQ. In nucleotides, the CDR3 is TGCGCCAGCGGTTCTCGGGGGACAACTAATGAAAAACTGTTTTTT. Translating it yields CASGSRGTTNEKLFF.

The chain recombines TRBV7-2 with TRBJ1-3; a weak D match, TRBD1 (6 bases). Trimming removed 5 bases from V and 7 bases from J, with 15 bases in between. The CDR3 is 14 amino acids. The germline CDR1 and CDR2 sequences are SGHTA and FQGNSA. For the CDR3, the DNA is TGTGCCAGCAGCAAGGGACAAGGGGCCAACACCATATATTTT. Translating it yields CASSKGQGANTIYF.

This clonotype was detected many times. This chain joins TRBV9 and TRBJ1-4, with D possibly TRBD1 on 5 matching bases. V was pared by 2 bases and J by 0 bases, with 8 bases between. This CDR3 has 15 residues. CDR1 SGDLS and CDR2 YYNGEE come from the germline V gene. CDR3 loop: CASSVRGATNEKLFF. CDR3 coding DNA: TGTGCCAGCAGCGTGCGGGGGGCAACTAATGAAAAACTGTTTTTT.

This clonotype was found many times. This chain joins TRBV10-3 and TRBJ2-1, with 7 nucleotides matching TRBD1. V was pared by 6 bases and J by 4 bases, with 3 bases of the junction left unmatched. This CDR3 spans 13 amino acids. CDR1 and CDR2 from the germline V gene are ENHRY and SYGVKD. CDR3 amino acids: CAISPGQYNEQFF. CDR3 nucleotides: TGTGCCATCAGCCCGGGACAGTACAATGAGCAGTTCTTC.

This clonotype appeared a few times. The V gene is TRBV5-1, the J gene TRBJ1-2; D gene unclear. Per germline, CDR1 SGHRS and CDR2 YFSETQ. Trimming stripped 2 bases from V and 5 bases from J, with 10 bases between. The CDR3 totals 13 residues. The CDR3 DNA reads TGCGCCAGCAGCTTAATCCCTACATATGGCTACACCTTC. Translation: CASSLIPTYGYTF. Using reference TRBV5-1 and TRBJ1-2 for the parts outside the CDR3, the full variable domain is KAGVTQTPRYLIKTRGQQVTLSCSPISGHRSVSWYQQTPGQGLQFLFEYFSETQRNKGNFPGRFSGRQFSNSRSEMNVSTLELGDSALYLCASSLIPTYGYTFGSGTRLTVV.

This clonotype was detected ten times or more. This chain joins TRBV10-3 and TRBJ2-1; 8 bases map to TRBD1. CDR1 and CDR2 (germline): ENHRY, SYGVKD. Trimming took 0 bases from V and 3 from J; bases not matched to a gene: 19. The length of the CDR3 is 21 residues. The CDR3 DNA is TGTGCCATCAGTGAGTCACTTTTAGATGTTTGGGACAGGCGAAACTACAATGAGCAGTTCTTC. Translating gives CAISESLLDVWDRRNYNEQFF.

A few counts support this clonotype. The rearrangement joins TRBV11-2 to TRBJ2-5, with TRBD2 identical over 7 bases. J was trimmed by 4 bases and V by 5 bases; bases with no gene match: 13. The CDR3 consists of 16 residues. From germline, CDR1 is SGHAT and CDR2 FQNNGV. CDR3 in DNA: TGTGCCAGCAGCAGAGGTGGACTAGGCCTTGGAGAGACCCAGTACTTC. It translates to CASSRGGLGLGETQYF.

This clonotype has only a few counts. This chain joins TRBV5-4 and TRBJ2-6; tentative D call: TRBD1 (6 bases). V was pared by 1 base and J by 0 bases, with 14 bases between. CDR3 length: 18 amino acids. CDR1 SGHNT and CDR2 YYREEE come from the germline V gene (reference sequence). CDR3 amino acids: CASSLSGRGYSGANVLTF. Here the CDR3 DNA reads TGTGCCAGCAGCTTGTCAGGCAGGGGATACTCTGGGGCCAACGTCCTGACTTTC. Full variable domain (outside the CDR3, taken from reference TRBV5-4 and TRBJ2-6): ETGVTQSPTHLIKTRGQQVTLRCSSQSGHNTVSWYQQALGQGPQFIFQYYREEENGRGNFPPRFSGLQFPNYSSELNVNALELDDSALYLCASSLSGRGYSGANVLTFGAGSRLTVL.

CDR3 sequence: CASSLGITSTDTQYF. For the CDR3, the DNA is TGTGCCAGCAGCTTGGGTATAACTAGCACAGATACGCAGTATTTT. The chain combines TRBV7-3 with TRBJ2-3; D is unclear. Germline V gives CDR1 SGHTA, CDR2 FQGTGA. V was pared by 3 bases and J by 0 bases, with 10 bases between. The CDR3 contains 15 residues.

This clonotype was counted only a few times. This chain joins TRBV30 and TRBJ2-7; 7 bases agree with TRBD2. Germline V CDR1 and CDR2: GTSNPN, SVGIG (reference sequence). The length of the CDR3 is 15 residues. Losses at the gene ends were 0 bases for V and 4 bases for J; bases not matched to a gene: 9. In DNA form, the CDR3 reads TGTGCCTGGAGTGTAGGGTGGCAGGGAGGGTACGAGCAGTACTTC. Its protein product is CAWSVGWQGGYEQYF.

The chain links TRBV5-1 to TRBJ2-1, with 12 bases lining up with TRBD2. The CDR3 is made up of 15 amino acids. Trimming at V came to 3 bases and at J to 4 bases, leaving 2 bases not matched to a gene. Germline lookup yields CDR1 SGHRS and CDR2 YFSETQ. CDR3 amino acids: CASSSSGGDYNEQFF. The DNA of the CDR3 is TGCGCCAGCAGCTCTAGCGGGGGGGATTACAATGAGCAGTTCTTC. The full variable domain, in which reference TRBV5-1 and TRBJ2-1 provide the parts outside the CDR3, is KAGVTQTPRYLIKTRGQQVTLSCSPISGHRSVSWYQQTPGQGLQFLFEYFSETQRNKGNFPGRFSGRQFSNSRSEMNVSTLELGDSALYLCASSSSGGDYNEQFFGPGTRLTVL.

The gene calls are TRBV9 and TRBJ2-2, with D hard to call. CDR3 size: 17 residues. The germline gives CDR1 SGDLS, CDR2 YYNGEE. The germline V and J ends were trimmed by 0 bases and 0 bases, with 12 bases remaining between them. CDR3 in amino acids: CASSVEGSPANTGELFF. The CDR3 region has the DNA TGTGCCAGCAGCGTAGAGGGCAGCCCCGCGAACACCGGGGAGCTGTTTTTT.

This clonotype was recorded many times. V is TRBV29-1 and J is TRBJ2-1; 13 positions match TRBD2. With 0 bases clipped from V and 1 base from J, the junction kept 9 bases outside the gene matches. The CDR3 is 19 residues long. Germline CDR1 reads SQVTM; CDR2 reads ANQGSEA. In nucleotides, the CDR3 is TGCAGCGTTGAAGACCTACTAGCGGGGGGGCCATTTTCCTACAATGAGCAGTTCTTC. This translates into CSVEDLLAGGPFSYNEQFF.

This clonotype came up many times. The V and J genes are TRBV19 and TRBJ2-7; a weak D match, TRBD1 (6 bases). Germline assignment: CDR1 LNHDA and CDR2 SQIVND (reference sequence). CDR3 length equals 15 residues. V was pared by 6 bases and J by 2 bases, with 17 bases between. For the CDR3, the DNA is TGTGCCAGTAGGCGAAACCCGGGACACACCTACGAGCAGTACTTC. Translation: CASRRNPGHTYEQYF.

This sequence joins TRBV13 and TRBJ2-2; D may be TRBD1 (5 bases). The CDR3 is made up of 13 amino acids. Germline loops: CDR1 PRHDT, CDR2 FYEKMQ (reference sequence). The V and J ends lost 7 bases and 8 bases respectively, with 14 bases between them. In DNA, the CDR3 is TGTGCCAGCACCCGGTGGTCAGGGGGGGAGCTGTTTTTT. Its translation is CASTRWSGGELFF.

The J gene is TRBJ1-2, the V gene TRBV5-4, with D possibly TRBD1 on 5 matching bases. V gave up 1 base and J gave up 8 bases, with 21 bases separating them. The CDR3 is made up of 16 amino acids. In germline, CDR1 is SGHNT, CDR2 YYREEE (reference sequence). CDR3 region: CASSLYGNIGREGYTF. CDR3 nucleotide sequence: TGTGCCAGCAGCTTGTATGGAAACATCGGCAGGGAAGGCTACACCTTC. Looking up the rest from reference TRBV5-4 and TRBJ1-2 gives the full variable domain: ETGVTQSPTHLIKTRGQQVTLRCSSQSGHNTVSWYQQALGQGPQFIFQYYREEENGRGNFPPRFSGLQFPNYSSELNVNALELDDSALYLCASSLYGNIGREGYTFGSGTRLTVV.

The J gene is TRBJ2-3, the V gene TRBV5-1; D is possibly TRBD2 (5 bases). There are 16 residues in the CDR3. V was cut by 2 bases and J by 0 bases, with 13 bases left in between. The germline CDR1 and CDR2 sequences are SGHRS and YFSETQ. The CDR3 DNA follows: TGCGCCAGCAGCTTCGGGCGTCCGGGGAGCACAGATACGCAGTATTTT. Its protein product is CASSFGRPGSTDTQYF. Based on the CDR3 plus reference TRBV5-1 and TRBJ2-3, the full variable domain is KAGVTQTPRYLIKTRGQQVTLSCSPISGHRSVSWYQQTPGQGLQFLFEYFSETQRNKGNFPGRFSGRQFSNSRSEMNVSTLELGDSALYLCASSFGRPGSTDTQYFGPGTRLTVL.

V is TRBV13 and J is TRBJ2-7, with D possibly TRBD1 on 7 matching bases. This CDR3 contains 15 residues. The germline V gene has CDR1 PRHDT and CDR2 FYEKMQ (reference sequence). Trimming removed 5 bases from V and 1 base from J, with 15 bases in between. The CDR3 nucleotides read TGTGCCAGCAGCAGCGACAGGGCGGGGTCCTACGAGCAGTACTTC. Its protein product is CASSSDRAGSYEQYF. Full variable domain (remainder filled in from reference TRBV13 and TRBJ2-7): AAGVIQSPRHLIKEKRETATLKCYPIPRHDTVYWYQQGPGQDPQFLISFYEKMQSDKGSIPDRFSAQQFSDYHSELNMSSLELGDSALYFCASSSDRAGSYEQYFGPGTRLTVT.

This clonotype was seen repeatedly, ten times or more. The V gene is TRBV4-1, the J gene TRBJ1-2; D is ambiguous. Trimming took off 0 bases at V and 5 bases at J, with 7 bases between the two ends. Germline V gene lookup returns CDR1 MGHRA and CDR2 YSYEKL. The CDR3 is made up of 13 amino acids. CDR3 residues: CASSQDSPYGYTF. In DNA, the CDR3 is TGCGCCAGCAGCCAAGATTCCCCGTATGGCTACACCTTC.

The chain recombines TRBV5-1 with TRBJ2-7, with unresolved D. The CDR3 has 14 amino acids. V was cut by 0 bases and J by 7 bases, with 14 bases left in between. Germline CDR1 and CDR2: SGHRS and YFSETQ. This CDR3 is CASSLDNRVVEQYF. CDR3 bases: TGCGCCAGCAGCTTGGACAATAGGGTTGTAGAGCAGTACTTC.

Concerning this clonotype itself: Sequence at one end of the junction differs from germline and may be a read error. The chain uses TRBV7-8 and TRBJ1-6, with D unclear. CDR1 is SGHVS, CDR2 FQNEAQ, per germline. The CDR3 runs to 16 residues. CDR3 loop: CPSSLFGRSYNSPLHF. The CDR3 DNA reads TGTCCCAGCAGCTTGTTCGGTCGCTCCTATAATTCACCCCTCCACTTT.

This clonotype was counted many times. The chain recombines TRBV7-2 with TRBJ2-3; no firm D call. V was pared by 5 bases and J by 2 bases, with 5 bases between. Germline assignment: CDR1 SGHTA and CDR2 FQGNSA. This CDR3 region has 12 residues. The CDR3 is CASSRLTDTQYF. For the CDR3, the DNA is TGTGCCAGCAGCCGGCTCACAGATACGCAGTATTTT.